A selection of T cell receptor beta chains follows, all from one sample in a study of blood T cell repertoires in COVID-19. The protocol was immunoSEQ multiplex PCR, while the TCRdb copy is restricted to in-frame clones and leaves out a portion. The sample includes roughly 60,000 clones, almost 95% of them seen just once. The material sequenced was peripheral blood. Receptors were obtained from a man between 45 and 60 years old with active COVID-19. Each CDR3 is given with its conserved first and last residue. A D gene is named only where the DNA matches it firmly. Where a row states a size, it is once, few, many or the class of an expanded clone; other rows omit it.

v_call	j_call	d_call	clone_size	cdr3_aa	cdr3_nt
TRBV10-3	TRBJ2-1	TRBD2	-	CAISESGGLALNEQFF	TGTGCCATCAGTGAGTCGGGGGGACTAGCGCTCAATGAGCAGTTCTTC
TRBV7-8	TRBJ1-2	TRBD1	-	CASRTGGDYGYTF	TGTGCCAGCAGGACAGGGGGCGACTATGGCTACACCTTC
TRBV28	TRBJ1-1	-	-	CASTPRVRGAEAFF	TGTGCCAGCACCCCCCGGGTTAGGGGCGCTGAAGCTTTCTTT
TRBV7-2	TRBJ2-7	TRBD2	-	CASSLLGGLASYEQYF	TGTGCCAGCAGCCTTCTGGGGGGGTTGGCATCCTACGAGCAGTACTTC
TRBV7-3	TRBJ2-5	-	-	CASSLLGQEGETQYF	TGTGCCAGCAGCTTATTAGGACAGGAGGGAGAGACCCAGTACTTC
TRBV19	TRBJ2-2	-	-	CASSRFGGLSGELFF	TGTGCCAGTAGTAGATTCGGGGGGCTCAGCGGGGAGCTGTTTTTT
TRBV7-6	TRBJ2-1	-	-	CASSLAPLRGPDYNEQFF	TGTGCCAGCAGCTTAGCGCCTTTGCGGGGACCGGATTACAATGAGCAGTTCTTC
TRBV7-9	TRBJ1-1	-	-	CASSATPLEAFF	TGTGCCAGCAGCGCGACTCCCCTAGAAGCTTTCTTT
TRBV5-1	TRBJ2-5	TRBD1	-	CASRIGTAQETQYF	TGCGCCAGCAGGATCGGGACAGCTCAAGAGACCCAGTACTTC
TRBV28	TRBJ1-1	-	-	CASRRYEAFF	TGTGCCAGCCGGCGGTATGAAGCTTTCTTT
TRBV6-2/TRBV6-3	TRBJ2-1	-	-	CASSYSQGGKSYNEQFF	TGTGCCAGCAGTTACTCTCAGGGGGGAAAATCATACAATGAGCAGTTCTTC
TRBV5-4	TRBJ2-7	TRBD2	-	CASSLLAGPSYEQYF	TGTGCCAGCAGCTTACTAGCGGGACCCTCCTACGAGCAGTACTTC
TRBV30	TRBJ2-1	TRBD1	-	CAWGQGNRENEQFF	TGTGCCTGGGGACAGGGGAATAGAGAGAATGAGCAGTTCTTC
TRBV7-6	TRBJ2-1	-	-	CASSLVGGGYNEQFF	TGTGCCAGCAGCTTAGTAGGGGGGGGATACAATGAGCAGTTCTTC
TRBV6-5	TRBJ1-2	-	-	CASSYLTDYGYTF	TGTGCCAGCAGTTACCTGACAGACTATGGCTACACCTTC
TRBV7-3	TRBJ2-3	-	once	CASSLMGADTQYF	TGTGCCAGCAGCTTAATGGGAGCAGATACGCAGTATTTT
TRBV13	TRBJ2-3	TRBD2	-	CASSSSVPGLAGAGDTQYF	TGTGCCAGCAGCTCCAGCGTACCGGGACTAGCGGGAGCTGGGGATACGCAGTATTTT
TRBV28	TRBJ2-7	TRBD1	once	CASSSGQGIYEQYF	TGTGCCAGCAGCTCCGGACAGGGGATCTACGAGCAGTACTTC
TRBV9	TRBJ2-1	TRBD2	-	CASSVSGGGSYNEQFF	TGTGCCAGCAGCGTCAGCGGGGGGGGTTCCTACAATGAGCAGTTCTTC
TRBV7-2	TRBJ2-5	TRBD1	-	CASSGRQGSGTQYF	TGTGCCAGCAGCGGCCGACAGGGCTCTGGGACCCAGTACTTC
TRBV10-3	TRBJ2-7	TRBD2	-	CAISEGGRALLEQYF	TGTGCCATCAGTGAGGGCGGGAGGGCCTTACTCGAGCAGTACTTC
TRBV19	TRBJ1-1	TRBD1	-	CASNRQGDTEAFF	TGTGCCAGTAACCGACAGGGTGACACTGAAGCTTTCTTT
TRBV6-4	TRBJ2-3	TRBD2	-	CASRTKLAGVSDTQYF	TGTGCCAGCAGGACAAAACTAGCGGGAGTTTCAGATACGCAGTATTTT
TRBV29-1	TRBJ1-1	-	-	CSVDPGGTEAFF	TGCAGCGTTGACCCGGGGGGCACTGAAGCTTTCTTT
TRBV24-1	TRBJ1-1	TRBD1	once	CATSGPTQGAGTEAFF	TGTGCCACCAGTGGCCCAACACAGGGGGCAGGCACTGAAGCTTTCTTT
TRBV6-2/TRBV6-3	TRBJ2-5	-	-	CASSYSDSQETQYF	TGTGCCAGCAGTTACTCCGACAGCCAAGAGACCCAGTACTTC
TRBV7-2	TRBJ1-1	-	-	CASSFKGGGSEAFF	TGTGCCAGCAGCTTTAAGGGCGGGGGGAGTGAAGCTTTCTTT
TRBV18	TRBJ2-7	-	-	CASSPRQGDSYEQYF	TGTGCCAGCTCACCACGCCAAGGGGACTCCTACGAGCAGTACTTC
TRBV10-3	TRBJ2-1	TRBD2	once	CATSREGNEQFF	TGTGCCACAAGCCGGGAGGGCAATGAGCAGTTCTTC
TRBV7-8	TRBJ2-1	-	once	CASSLGLYNEQFF	TGTGCCAGCAGCTTGGGCCTTTACAATGAGCAGTTCTTC
TRBV7-2	TRBJ2-3	-	-	CASSLGPHTDTQYF	TGTGCCAGCAGCTTAGGTCCACACACAGATACGCAGTATTTT
TRBV19	TRBJ2-1	TRBD1	once	CASKITRGPSYNEQFF	TGTGCCAGTAAAATAACAAGGGGGCCCTCCTACAATGAGCAGTTCTTC
TRBV4-2	TRBJ2-7	TRBD2	medium-sized	CASSQMSGSPSYEQYF	TGTGCCAGCAGCCAAATGAGCGGGAGCCCCTCCTACGAGCAGTACTTC
TRBV11-1	TRBJ2-3	TRBD1	-	CASSLEGRGRTDTQYF	TGTGCCAGCAGCTTGGAAGGCAGGGGGCGGACAGATACGCAGTATTTT
TRBV6-6	TRBJ2-7	TRBD1	-	CASSSPGTGNYEQYF	TGTGCCAGCAGTTCACCCGGGACAGGGAACTACGAGCAGTACTTC